Listed below are T cell receptor beta chains from one sample, sequenced in a study of blood T cells in healthy people across ages. TCRdb re-analysed the 5' RACE reads in MiXCR, keeping a single row per CDR3 protein. The sample consists of 580,000 or so distinct CDR3 sequences, under 55% of them appearing once. The sequenced sample was blood. The source is a man older than 75 in good health. The CDR3 runs from the conserved cysteine through the conserved F or W. D genes are given only for firm matches. A row's size may be missing; if present it is once, few, many or a size class.

D gene: .; V gene: TRBV20-1; clone size: .; J gene: TRBJ2-2; CDR3 DNA: TGCAGTGCTAGGAGAAGGGGCTCGAACACCGGGGAGCTGTTTTTC; CDR3 protein: CSARRRGSNTGELFF
D gene: TRBD2; V gene: TRBV2; clone size: few; J gene: TRBJ2-3; CDR3 DNA: TGTGCCAGCAGTTCCTTAGCGGGCCTCCCAGATACGCAGTATTTT; CDR3 protein: CASSSLAGLPDTQYF
D gene: TRBD2; V gene: TRBV6-2/TRBV6-3; clone size: .; J gene: TRBJ2-1; CDR3 DNA: TGTGCCAGCAGTAGCGGGAGGACGGGGGATGAGCAGTTCTTC; CDR3 protein: CASSSGRTGDEQFF
D gene: .; V gene: TRBV7-9; clone size: .; J gene: TRBJ2-1; CDR3 DNA: TGTGCCTTTCCAGGCGGGGTGGGCTACAATGAGCAGTTCTTC; CDR3 protein: CAFPGGVGYNEQFF
D gene: .; V gene: TRBV10-3; clone size: few; J gene: TRBJ1-5; CDR3 DNA: TGTGCCATCAGTGAGCCGACAAGGGGAAATCAGCCCCAGCATTTT; CDR3 protein: CAISEPTRGNQPQHF
D gene: TRBD1; V gene: TRBV20-1; clone size: .; J gene: TRBJ2-6; CDR3 DNA: TGCAGTGCTAGCACCCGACAGGGCCGCCCTAACTCTGGGGCCAACGTCCTGACTTTC; CDR3 protein: CSASTRQGRPNSGANVLTF
D gene: .; V gene: TRBV7-2; clone size: .; J gene: TRBJ2-3; CDR3 DNA: TGTGCCAGCAGCCAGCCAGGGAGAATGGGGACAGATACGCAGTATTTT; CDR3 protein: CASSQPGRMGTDTQYF
D gene: .; V gene: TRBV7-9; clone size: .; J gene: TRBJ2-5; CDR3 DNA: TGTGCCAGCAGCTTTTCTGGGACCCCCCAAGGGACCCAGTACTTC; CDR3 protein: CASSFSGTPQGTQYF
D gene: .; V gene: TRBV20-1; clone size: few; J gene: TRBJ1-4; CDR3 DNA: TGCAGTGCTAGGACAGGCGAAAAACTGTTTTTT; CDR3 protein: CSARTGEKLFF
D gene: .; V gene: TRBV7-9; clone size: .; J gene: TRBJ2-5; CDR3 DNA: TGTGCCAGCAGCTTAGGAGGCAGGGGTTTGGAGACCCAGTACTTC; CDR3 protein: CASSLGGRGLETQYF
D gene: .; V gene: TRBV7-8; clone size: few; J gene: TRBJ2-5; CDR3 DNA: TGTGCCAGCAGCTTGGGGCCTAGCGGAGGGGGCCAAGAGACCCAGTACTTC; CDR3 protein: CASSLGPSGGGQETQYF
D gene: TRBD2; V gene: TRBV5-1; clone size: few; J gene: TRBJ2-1; CDR3 DNA: TGCGCCAGCAGCTTAGACGGACTAGCCCATAATGAGCAGTTCTTC; CDR3 protein: CASSLDGLAHNEQFF
D gene: .; V gene: TRBV6-2/TRBV6-3; clone size: once; J gene: TRBJ1-1; CDR3 DNA: TGTGCCAGCACACGGGGGATAGCAGCTTTCTTT; CDR3 protein: CASTRGIAAFF
D gene: .; V gene: TRBV6-2/TRBV6-3; clone size: .; J gene: TRBJ2-5; CDR3 DNA: TGTGCCAGCAGTTACTCCAGGGGACCAGAGACCCAGTACTTC; CDR3 protein: CASSYSRGPETQYF
D gene: .; V gene: TRBV5-1; clone size: few; J gene: TRBJ2-2; CDR3 DNA: TGCGCCAGCAGCTGGCTTACCTCGGACACCGGGGAGCTGTTTTTT; CDR3 protein: CASSWLTSDTGELFF
D gene: TRBD1; V gene: TRBV20-1; clone size: .; J gene: TRBJ2-4; CDR3 DNA: TGCAGTGCTAGAGTTCCCGACAGGGCCTACGACCAGTACTTC; CDR3 protein: CSARVPDRAYDQYF
D gene: .; V gene: TRBV10-3; clone size: .; J gene: TRBJ2-3; CDR3 DNA: TGTGCCATCAGTGATGGAGCGCTGCGGACAGATACGCAGTATTTT; CDR3 protein: CAISDGALRTDTQYF
D gene: .; V gene: TRBV4-3; clone size: .; J gene: TRBJ1-4; CDR3 DNA: TGCGCCAGCAGCCACACGACGGCCACTAATGAAAAACTGTTTTTT; CDR3 protein: CASSHTTATNEKLFF
D gene: TRBD2; V gene: TRBV12-3/TRBV12-4; clone size: .; J gene: TRBJ2-7; CDR3 DNA: TGTGCCAGCAGTTTGGAAGCGGGGGCCTACGAGCAGTACTTC; CDR3 protein: CASSLEAGAYEQYF
D gene: .; V gene: TRBV29-1; clone size: .; J gene: TRBJ1-5; CDR3 DNA: TGCAGCGTTGCCGAGGGGCTTTTGGGCAATCAGCCCCAGCATTTT; CDR3 protein: CSVAEGLLGNQPQHF
D gene: TRBD2; V gene: TRBV12-3/TRBV12-4; clone size: few; J gene: TRBJ2-7; CDR3 DNA: TGTGCCAGCAGTTTAGGGTGGGGGGGTGGCTACGAGCAGTACTTC; CDR3 protein: CASSLGWGGGYEQYF
D gene: .; V gene: TRBV6-6; clone size: few; J gene: TRBJ2-6; CDR3 DNA: TGTGCCAGCAGGCCCGCTGGGGGTCGTGGGGCCAACGTCCTGACTTTC; CDR3 protein: CASRPAGGRGANVLTF
D gene: .; V gene: TRBV6-6; clone size: many; J gene: TRBJ1-4; CDR3 DNA: TGTGCCAGCAGGACTATGACAGAACCCCCGAATGAAAAACTGTTTTTT; CDR3 protein: CASRTMTEPPNEKLFF
D gene: TRBD2; V gene: TRBV5-1; clone size: .; J gene: TRBJ2-3; CDR3 DNA: TGCGCCAGCAGCACCGGTGCGGCTAGCGGGTACACAGATACGCAGTATTTT; CDR3 protein: CASSTGAASGYTDTQYF
D gene: TRBD1; V gene: TRBV20-1; clone size: .; J gene: TRBJ2-4; CDR3 DNA: TGCAGTGCTCTTCGACAGGGGCGGAACATTCAGTACTTC; CDR3 protein: CSALRQGRNIQYF